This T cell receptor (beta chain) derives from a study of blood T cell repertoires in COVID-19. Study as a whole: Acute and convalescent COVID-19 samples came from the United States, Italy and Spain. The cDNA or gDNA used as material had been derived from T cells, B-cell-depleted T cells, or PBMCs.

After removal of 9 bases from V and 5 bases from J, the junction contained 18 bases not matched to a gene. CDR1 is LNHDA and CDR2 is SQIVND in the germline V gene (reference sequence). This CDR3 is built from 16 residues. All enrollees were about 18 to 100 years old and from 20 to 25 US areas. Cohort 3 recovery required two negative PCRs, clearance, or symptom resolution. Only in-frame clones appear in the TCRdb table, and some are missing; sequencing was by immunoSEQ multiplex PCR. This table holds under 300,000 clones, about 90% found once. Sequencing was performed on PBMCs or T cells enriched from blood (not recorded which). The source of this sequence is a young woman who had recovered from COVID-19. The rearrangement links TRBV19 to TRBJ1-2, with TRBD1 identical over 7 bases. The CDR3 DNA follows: TGTGCCAGCACCCGAGGACAGGTTGAGCTCGTATATGGCTACACCTTC. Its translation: CASTRGQVELVYGYTF.